This T cell receptor (beta chain) was captured in a study of a mutant IDH1 vaccine in newly diagnosed glioma. Background on the study: The sex distribution of treated patients was approximately 62% male and about 38% female, with a mean age of 40.4 years. Former treatment meant radiotherapy, temozolomide, or both; the majority had gotten both. Study outcomes and limitations: Shifts in the top peripheral T cell clonotypes seemed unrelated to pseudoprogression.

Indicated time point: baseline, week 1 (first vaccination visit). As to treatment: pre-vaccination baseline after standard-of-care therapy. Donor tumors were new WHO grade 3 or 4 IDH1-mutant, ATRX-lost astrocytomas. Turning to this clone: No antigen is known for it.

Profiling relied on immunoSEQ multiplex PCR, and the TCRdb table lists in-frame clones only, not all of them. The profile shows about 96,000 clones, roughly 77% of them singletons. Germline V gives CDR1 SGHNT, CDR2 YYREEE (reference sequence). Trimming pared 3 bases from V and 1 base from J, leaving 8 bases between. The CDR3 length is 14 residues. The receptor was isolated from a man in his forties with glioma. V and J are TRBV5-4 and TRBJ1-5; a possible D gene is TRBD1 (5 bases). The material sequenced was PBMCs, taken from a glioma patient treated with radiotherapy, temozolomide or both. Written as DNA, the CDR3 is TGTGCCAGCAGCTCGCAGGGAAGCAATCAGCCCCAGCATTTT. Its protein product is CASSSQGSNQPQHF.